Presented here are 25 T cell receptor beta chains from one specimen sequenced in a study of beta chain features in type 1 diabetes. These receptors have no identified antigens. Study-level results: Type 1 diabetes patients had TCRB CDR3s that were shorter (moderately but significantly so) in all four CD4+ subsets.

The whole isolated RNA underwent reverse transcription, so sequencing captured expressed TCRB transcripts. Profiled with immunoSEQ multiplex PCR; TCRdb holds only in-frame clones, not every one. The sample records about 230,000 clones, around 15% being singletons. Sample: naive CD4+ T cells from blood. All receptors come from a young man with type 1 diabetes.

The CDR3 here is CASSKGLDSYNEQFF. The CDR3, as DNA: TGTGCCAGCAGTAAGGGACTCGATTCCTACAATGAGCAGTTCTTC. The chain is built from TRBV6-5 and TRBJ2-1, with D possibly matching TRBD2 (6 bases). The CDR3 consists of 15 residues. The V and J ends lost 5 bases and 1 base respectively, with 12 bases between them. The V gene's germline CDR1 is MNHEY and CDR2 SVGAGI.

The J gene is TRBJ2-2, the V gene TRBV4-3, with D unclear. The CDR3 consists of 13 residues. V was pared by 0 bases and J by 13 bases, with 12 bases between. Germline V CDR1 and CDR2: LGHNA, YSLEER. CDR3 DNA sequence: TGCGCCAGCAGCCAAGATGGGAAGGGTGCGCTGTTTTTT. Residues: CASSQDGKGALFF.

In its sample, this clone was seen a few times. The chain employs TRBV4-1 and TRBJ2-5; D perhaps matches TRBD1 (5 bases). Germline assignment: CDR1 MGHRA and CDR2 YSYEKL. V was trimmed by 2 bases and J by 5 bases, leaving 12 bases between them. This CDR3 spans 14 amino acids. In DNA form, the CDR3 reads TGCGCCAGCAGCCAACCTCGACAGAGGGAGACCCAGTACTTC. This codes for CASSQPRQRETQYF.

V and J are TRBV11-1 and TRBJ2-3; D is ambiguous. V lost 5 bases and J 9 bases, leaving 15 bases between the germline ends. This CDR3 comprises 13 residues. Germline V gene sequence: CDR1 SGHAT, CDR2 FQDESV (reference sequence). The CDR3 DNA follows: TGTGCCAGCAGCACCACTGGCTTTCAAACGCAGTATTTT. As protein: CASSTTGFQTQYF.

V is TRBV5-6 and J is TRBJ2-1, with TRBD1 matching 12 bases. J lost 8 bases, V lost 0 bases, and 6 bases had no gene match. Germline V gene lookup returns CDR1 SGHDT and CDR2 YYEEEE. There are 16 residues in the CDR3. CDR3 loop: CASSLAGTGGRDEQFF. In DNA, the CDR3 is TGTGCCAGCAGCTTGGCCGGGACAGGGGGCAGGGATGAGCAGTTCTTC.

In its sample, this clone was seen a few times. The chain has TRBV15 and TRBJ2-1; the D gene is possibly TRBD1 (6 bases). Germline loops: CDR1 LNHNV, CDR2 YYDKDF (reference sequence). The CDR3 runs to 16 residues. Trimming pared 1 base from V and 4 bases from J, leaving 14 bases between. CDR3 coding DNA: TGTGCCACCAGCAGAGTGCAGGGGTCCGTTTACAATGAGCAGTTCTTC. It is translated as CATSRVQGSVYNEQFF.

A few counts support this clone. This sequence joins TRBV18 and TRBJ2-1; D call uncertain. This CDR3 has 18 residues. V was trimmed by 3 bases and J by 3 bases, leaving 21 bases between them. Germline-derived CDR1 and CDR2 are KGHSH and LQKENI. CDR3: CASSPFSPAVGLYNEQFF. The CDR3 coding sequence is TGTGCCAGCTCACCTTTTTCCCCGGCCGTCGGGCTCTACAATGAGCAGTTCTTC.

The rearrangement uses TRBV30 and TRBJ2-6; TRBD1 or TRBD2 may be the D gene (5 bases each). The CDR3 length is 14 residues. Germline V gene sequence: CDR1 GTSNPN, CDR2 SVGIG (reference sequence). Between the trimmed V and J ends, which lost 5 bases and 0 bases, there was a span of 8 bases. The DNA of the CDR3 is TGTGCCTGGGATGGGACCTCTGGGGCCAACGTCCTGACTTTC. Its protein product is CAWDGTSGANVLTF.

This clone has just a few counts. The V gene is TRBV29-1, the J gene TRBJ2-5; D gene unclear. Germline values: CDR1 SQVTM, CDR2 ANQGSEA. The V end lost 2 bases, the J end lost 2 bases, and 9 bases lay between the germline ends. The CDR3 consists of 13 residues. In nucleotides, the CDR3 is TGCAGCGTTGAATTTCCCTTACAAGAGACCCAGTACTTC. Its translation is CSVEFPLQETQYF.

The gene calls are TRBV4-1 and TRBJ2-1, with D unresolved. CDR1 and CDR2 (germline): MGHRA, YSYEKL. The ends were cut back, 6 bases at V and 5 bases at J, with 5 bases in the middle. This CDR3 has 11 amino acids. DNA of the CDR3: TGCGCCAGCAGATACCACAATGAGCAGTTCTTC. It codes for CASRYHNEQFF.

This clone was observed a handful of times. For the CDR3, the DNA is TGCAGCGTTGAAGTTGGGCTAGCGGGGTACTTCTCCTACGAGCAGTACTTC. Translating gives CSVEVGLAGYFSYEQYF. This sequence joins TRBV29-1 and TRBJ2-7, with TRBD2 matching 9 bases. The CDR3 contains 17 residues. V shed 1 base and J 0 bases; nucleotides not matched to a gene: 10. Germline V CDR1 and CDR2: SQVTM, ANQGSEA.

This chain uses TRBV5-1 with TRBJ2-1, with 9 bases identical to TRBD1. The CDR3 extends over 15 amino acids. The germline V gene encodes CDR1 SGHRS and CDR2 YFSETQ. J lost 7 bases, V lost 0 bases, and 5 bases had no gene match. The CDR3 here is CASSLAVQGANEQFF. The CDR3 DNA reads as TGCGCCAGCAGCTTGGCGGTACAGGGGGCGAATGAGCAGTTCTTC.

The rearrangement uses TRBV28 and TRBJ2-7, with TRBD1 as a possible D gene (6 bases). Trimming left V 6 bases short and J 2 bases short, with 14 bases between. The CDR3 covers 14 residues. Germline assignment: CDR1 MDHEN and CDR2 SYDVKM. The DNA for the CDR3 is TGTGCCAGCAGGGCGGCAGGGGAAACCTACGAGCAGTACTTC. This sequence encodes CASRAAGETYEQYF. Full variable domain (remainder filled in from reference TRBV28 and TRBJ2-7): DVKVTQSSRYLVKRTGEKVFLECVQDMDHENMFWYRQDPGLGLRLIYFSYDVKMKEKGDIPEGYSVSREKKERFSLILESASTNQTSMYLCASRAAGETYEQYFGPGTRLTVT.

The chain is built from TRBV7-2 and TRBJ1-2; D might be TRBD1 (5 bases). The CDR3 runs 13 residues. Germline CDR1 and CDR2: SGHTA and FQGNSA. Deletions cut 2 bases from V and 10 bases from J, with 14 bases between. The CDR3: CASSLLDRQAYTF. In DNA, the CDR3 is TGTGCCAGCAGCTTACTCGACAGACAAGCCTACACCTTC. Combining the CDR3 with reference TRBV7-2 and TRBJ1-2 gives the whole variable domain GAGVSQSPSNKVTEKGKDVELRCDPISGHTALYWYRQSLGQGLEFLIYFQGNSAPDKSGLPSDRFSAERTGGSVSTLTIQRTQQEDSAVYLCASSLLDRQAYTFGSGTRLTVV.

This clone has more than one count but fewer than ten. The CDR3 nucleotides read TGCGCCAGCAGCTTGCAAGGGGCAGAGAACATTCAGTACTTC. Its translation: CASSLQGAENIQYF. J is TRBJ2-4 and V is TRBV5-1; tentatively, D is TRBD1 (5 bases). The CDR3 is made up of 14 amino acids. Germline V gene lookup returns CDR1 SGHRS and CDR2 YFSETQ. V was shortened by 1 base and J by 7 bases, with 12 bases between the two germline ends.

The gene calls are TRBV4-1 and TRBJ2-7, with TRBD1 identical over 7 bases. The V segment lost 1 base and the J segment 7 bases; nucleotides outside the gene matches: 10. Germline assignment: CDR1 MGHRA and CDR2 YSYEKL. The CDR3 is 15 residues long. In DNA form, the CDR3 reads TGCGCCAGCAGCCAAGCCGGGACAGCCTCTTATGAGCAGTACTTC. This gives the protein CASSQAGTASYEQYF.

This clone occurred a few times. The chain joins TRBV7-9 to TRBJ2-7; TRBD1 aligns across 9 bases. V was clipped by 5 bases and J by 3 bases; unmatched bases: 8. Looked up from germline, CDR1 is SEHNR and CDR2 is FQNEAQ (reference sequence). This CDR3 has 15 residues. The CDR3 DNA follows: TGTGCCAGCAGCCCCGTGACAGGGGGGTACTACGAGCAGTACTTC. Translated, it gives CASSPVTGGYYEQYF.

This clone has a count of ten or more. The CDR3 DNA reads TGTGCCTCGACTAGCGGGAGCAATGAGCAGTTCTTC. It translates to CASTSGSNEQFF. V gene TRBV30 combines with J gene TRBJ2-1, with 12 bases aligning to TRBD2. Germline trimming cut 7 bases from V and 6 bases from J; bases unmatched to any gene: 1. This CDR3 has 12 amino acids. Germline lookup yields CDR1 GTSNPN and CDR2 SVGIG (reference sequence).

The chain employs TRBV28 and TRBJ2-2; D not certain. The ends were cut back, 10 bases at V and 6 bases at J, with 6 bases in the middle. Germline CDR1 reads MDHEN; CDR2 reads SYDVKM. The CDR3 has 10 residues. For the CDR3, the DNA is TGTGCCACAAAATCCGGGGAGCTGTTTTTT. It translates to CATKSGELFF.

The chain links TRBV18 to TRBJ2-3; no definite D call. V lost 1 base and J 0 bases, leaving 8 bases between the germline ends. CDR1 and CDR2 (germline): KGHSH, LQKENI. The CDR3 contains 15 residues. The CDR3 region is CASSPLGESTDTQYF. The CDR3 DNA follows: TGTGCCAGCTCACCACTGGGCGAGAGCACAGATACGCAGTATTTT.

The J gene is TRBJ1-2, the V gene TRBV29-1; D not resolved. The CDR3 spans 12 residues. Germline CDR1 and CDR2: SQVTM and ANQGSEA. Trimming removed 4 bases from V and 5 bases from J, with 11 bases in between. The CDR3: CSVAKQQYGYTF. CDR3 sequence (DNA): TGCAGCGTTGCCAAACAGCAATATGGCTACACCTTC.

This clone was picked up a small number of times. This sequence joins TRBV7-2 and TRBJ2-7; a weak D match, TRBD1 (6 bases). This CDR3 has 13 residues. Germline loops: CDR1 SGHTA, CDR2 FQGNSA. Trimming took off 2 bases at V and 7 bases at J, with 12 bases between the two ends. The CDR3 DNA reads as TGTGCCAGCAGCTTAACAGGGCGATGGGAGCAGTACTTC. As protein: CASSLTGRWEQYF.

The CDR3 DNA sequence: TGTGCCACCGCGTGGGGCCAAGAGACCCAGTACTTC. Translation: CATAWGQETQYF. The chain combines TRBV13 with TRBJ2-5; D is unresolved. The CDR3 loop spans 12 amino acids. Trimming cost V 10 bases and J 1 base, with 10 bases left between them. The germline V gene has CDR1 PRHDT and CDR2 FYEKMQ (reference sequence).

This clone has more than one count but fewer than ten. The chain combines TRBV28 with TRBJ2-7; the D gene is possibly TRBD1 (5 bases). CDR1 is MDHEN, CDR2 SYDVKM, per germline. V was cut by 7 bases and J by 4 bases, with 17 bases left in between. The CDR3 spans 14 residues. The CDR3 sequence: CASIDRTSRYEQYF. In DNA form, the CDR3 reads TGTGCCAGCATCGATCGGACATCCCGGTACGAGCAGTACTTC.

J is TRBJ2-7 and V is TRBV7-9; 7 positions agree with TRBD1. The junction had 8 bases not matched to a gene; V was cut back by 4 bases and J by 2 bases. Germline V gene lookup returns CDR1 SEHNR and CDR2 FQNEAQ (reference sequence). This CDR3 is built from 15 residues. This chain's CDR3 is CASSSRRDRAYEQYF. The CDR3 nucleotides read TGTGCCAGCAGCTCCCGCCGGGACAGAGCCTACGAGCAGTACTTC.